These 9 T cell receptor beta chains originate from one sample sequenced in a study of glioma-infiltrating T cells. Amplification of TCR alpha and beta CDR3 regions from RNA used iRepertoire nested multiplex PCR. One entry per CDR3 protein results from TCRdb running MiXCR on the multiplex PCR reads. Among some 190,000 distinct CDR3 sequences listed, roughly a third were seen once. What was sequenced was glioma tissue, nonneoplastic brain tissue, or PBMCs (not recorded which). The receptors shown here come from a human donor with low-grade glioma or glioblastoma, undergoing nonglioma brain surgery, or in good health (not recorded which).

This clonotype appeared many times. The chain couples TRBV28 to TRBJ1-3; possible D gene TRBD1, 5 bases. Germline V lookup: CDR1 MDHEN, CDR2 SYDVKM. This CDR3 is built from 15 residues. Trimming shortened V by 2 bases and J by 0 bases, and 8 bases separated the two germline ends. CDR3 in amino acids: CASSLAGGSGNTIYF. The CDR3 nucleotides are TGTGCCAGCAGTTTAGCTGGGGGCTCTGGAAACACCATATATTTT.

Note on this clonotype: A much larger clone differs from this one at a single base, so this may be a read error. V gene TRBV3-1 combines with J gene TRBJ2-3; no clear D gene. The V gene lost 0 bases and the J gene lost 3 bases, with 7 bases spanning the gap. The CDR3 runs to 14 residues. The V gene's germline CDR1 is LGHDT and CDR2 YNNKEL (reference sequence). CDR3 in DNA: TGTGCCAGCAGCCAAGAGATTAAAACAGATACGCAGTATTTT. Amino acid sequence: CASSQEIKTDTQYF.

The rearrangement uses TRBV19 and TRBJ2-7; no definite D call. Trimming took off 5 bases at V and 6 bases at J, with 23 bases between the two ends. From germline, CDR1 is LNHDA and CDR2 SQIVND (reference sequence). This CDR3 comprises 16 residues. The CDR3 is CASSLIFRSGKREQYF. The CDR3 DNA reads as TGTGCCAGTAGTTTAATCTTTCGTTCGGGTAAACGCGAGCAGTACTTC.

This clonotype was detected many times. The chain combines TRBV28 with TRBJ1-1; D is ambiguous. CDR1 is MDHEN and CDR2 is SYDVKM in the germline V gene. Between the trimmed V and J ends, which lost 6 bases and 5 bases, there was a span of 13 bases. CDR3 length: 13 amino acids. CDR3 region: CASRKSLRTEAFF. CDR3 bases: TGTGCCAGCAGAAAGTCCCTGAGGACTGAAGCTTTCTTT.

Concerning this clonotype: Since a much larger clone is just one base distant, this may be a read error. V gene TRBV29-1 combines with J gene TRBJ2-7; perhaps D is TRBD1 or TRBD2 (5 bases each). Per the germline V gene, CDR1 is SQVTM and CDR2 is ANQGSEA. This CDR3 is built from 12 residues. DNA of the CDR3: TGCAGCGTTGAAGGACGGGACGGCGAGCAGTCCTTC. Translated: CSVEGRDGEQSF.

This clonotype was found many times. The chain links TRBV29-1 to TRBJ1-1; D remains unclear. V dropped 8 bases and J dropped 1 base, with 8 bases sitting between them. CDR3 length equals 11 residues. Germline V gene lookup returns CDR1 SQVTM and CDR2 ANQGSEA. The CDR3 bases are TGCAGCACGCAGGAGAACACTGAAGCTTTCTTT. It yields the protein CSTQENTEAFF.

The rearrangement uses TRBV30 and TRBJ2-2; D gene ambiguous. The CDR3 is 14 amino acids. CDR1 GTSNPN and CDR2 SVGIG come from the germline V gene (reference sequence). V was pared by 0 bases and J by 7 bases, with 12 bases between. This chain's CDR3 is CAWSVLYDGGELFF. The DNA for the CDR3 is TGTGCCTGGAGTGTACTGTACGATGGCGGGGAGCTGTTTTTT.

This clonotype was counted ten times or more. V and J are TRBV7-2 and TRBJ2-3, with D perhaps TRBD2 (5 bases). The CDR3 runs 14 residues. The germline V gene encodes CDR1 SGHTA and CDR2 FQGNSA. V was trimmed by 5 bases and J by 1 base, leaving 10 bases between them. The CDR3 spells CASSPRVRTDTQYF. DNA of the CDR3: TGTGCCAGCAGCCCGAGGGTCCGCACAGATACGCAGTATTTT.

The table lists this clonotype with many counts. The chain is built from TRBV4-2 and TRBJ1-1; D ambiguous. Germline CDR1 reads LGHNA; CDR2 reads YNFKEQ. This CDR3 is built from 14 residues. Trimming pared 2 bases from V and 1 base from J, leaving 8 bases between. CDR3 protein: CASSQIMANTEAFF. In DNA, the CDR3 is TGTGCCAGCAGCCAAATTATGGCGAACACTGAAGCTTTCTTT.